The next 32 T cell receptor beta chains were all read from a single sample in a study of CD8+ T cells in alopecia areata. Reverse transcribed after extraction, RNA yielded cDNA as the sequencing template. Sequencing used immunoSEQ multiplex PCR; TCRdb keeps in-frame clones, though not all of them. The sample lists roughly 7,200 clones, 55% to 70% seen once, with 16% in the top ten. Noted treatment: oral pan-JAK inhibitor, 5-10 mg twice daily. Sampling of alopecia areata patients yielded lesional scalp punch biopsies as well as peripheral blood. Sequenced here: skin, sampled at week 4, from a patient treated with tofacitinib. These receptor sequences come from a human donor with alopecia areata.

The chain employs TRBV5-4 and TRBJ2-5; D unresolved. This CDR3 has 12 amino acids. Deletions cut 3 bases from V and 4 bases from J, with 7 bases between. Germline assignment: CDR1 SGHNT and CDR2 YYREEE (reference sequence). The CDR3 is CASSSEAETQYF. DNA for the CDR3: TGTGCCAGCAGCTCGGAAGCAGAGACCCAGTACTTC. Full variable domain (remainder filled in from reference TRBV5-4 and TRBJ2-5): ETGVTQSPTHLIKTRGQQVTLRCSSQSGHNTVSWYQQALGQGPQFIFQYYREEENGRGNFPPRFSGLQFPNYSSELNVNALELDDSALYLCASSSEAETQYFGPGTRLLVL.

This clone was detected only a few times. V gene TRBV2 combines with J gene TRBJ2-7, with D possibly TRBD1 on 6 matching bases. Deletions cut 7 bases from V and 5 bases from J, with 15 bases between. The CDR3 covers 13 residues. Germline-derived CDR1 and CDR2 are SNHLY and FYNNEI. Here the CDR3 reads CASTEWGPNEQYF. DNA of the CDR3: TGTGCCAGCACCGAGTGGGGGCCCAACGAGCAGTACTTC.

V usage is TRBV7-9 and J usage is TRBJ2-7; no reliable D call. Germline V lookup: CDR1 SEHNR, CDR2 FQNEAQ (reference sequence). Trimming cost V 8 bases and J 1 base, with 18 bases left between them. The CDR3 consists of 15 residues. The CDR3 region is CASLSLRVGSYEQYF. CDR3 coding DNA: TGTGCCAGCCTCAGCTTAAGGGTCGGATCCTACGAGCAGTACTTC.

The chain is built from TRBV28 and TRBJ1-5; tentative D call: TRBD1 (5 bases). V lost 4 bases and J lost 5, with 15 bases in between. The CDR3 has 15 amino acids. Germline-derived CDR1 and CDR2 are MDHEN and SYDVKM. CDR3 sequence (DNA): TGTGCCAGCAGTTCGGGACTGATGAATTATCAGCCCCAGCATTTT. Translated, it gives CASSSGLMNYQPQHF.

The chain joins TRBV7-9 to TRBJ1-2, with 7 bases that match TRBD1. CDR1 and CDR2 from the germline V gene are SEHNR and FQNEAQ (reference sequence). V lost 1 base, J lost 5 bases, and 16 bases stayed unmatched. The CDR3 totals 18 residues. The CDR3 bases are TGTGCCAGCAGCTTAGAGGGACAGAGGCTTATGGGTCCTTATGGCTACACCTTC. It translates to CASSLEGQRLMGPYGYTF.

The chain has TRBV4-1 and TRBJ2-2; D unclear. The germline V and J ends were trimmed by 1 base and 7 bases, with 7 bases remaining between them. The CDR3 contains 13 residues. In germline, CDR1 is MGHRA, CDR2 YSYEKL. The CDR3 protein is CASSQANGGELFF. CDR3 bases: TGCGCCAGCAGCCAAGCGAACGGCGGGGAGCTGTTTTTT.

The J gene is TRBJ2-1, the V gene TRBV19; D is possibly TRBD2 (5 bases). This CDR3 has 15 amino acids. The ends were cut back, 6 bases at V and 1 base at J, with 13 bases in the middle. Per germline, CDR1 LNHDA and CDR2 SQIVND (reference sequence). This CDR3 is CASRGLLGSYNEQFF. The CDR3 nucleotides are TGTGCCAGTAGAGGACTGCTTGGGTCCTACAATGAGCAGTTCTTC.

The CDR3 is CASSQADRQGNEQFF. The CDR3 coding sequence is TGTGCCAGCAGCCAAGCCGATCGTCAGGGCAATGAGCAGTTCTTC. The chain uses TRBV4-2 and TRBJ2-1, with D possibly TRBD1 on 5 matching bases. V lost 1 base and J 6 bases, leaving 13 bases between the germline ends. This CDR3 region has 15 residues. Germline V gene data show CDR1 as LGHNA and CDR2 as YNFKEQ.

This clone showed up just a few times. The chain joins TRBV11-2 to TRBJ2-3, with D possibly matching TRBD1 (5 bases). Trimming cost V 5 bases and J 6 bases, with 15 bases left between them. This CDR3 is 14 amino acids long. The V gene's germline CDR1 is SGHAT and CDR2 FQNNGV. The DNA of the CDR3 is TGTGCCAGCAGCCCCTACCAGGGATCGGATACGCAGTATTTT. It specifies CASSPYQGSDTQYF. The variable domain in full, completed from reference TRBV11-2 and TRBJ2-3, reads EAGVAQSPRYKIIEKRQSVAFWCNPISGHATLYWYQQILGQGPKLLIQFQNNGVVDDSQLPKDRFSAERLKGVDSTLKIQPAKLEDSAVYLCASSPYQGSDTQYFGPGTRLTVL.

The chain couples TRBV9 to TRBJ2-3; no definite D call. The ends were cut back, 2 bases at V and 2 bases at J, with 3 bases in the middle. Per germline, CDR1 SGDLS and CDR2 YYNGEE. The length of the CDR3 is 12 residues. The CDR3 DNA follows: TGTGCCAGCAGCGTGAACACAGATACGCAGTATTTT. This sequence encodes CASSVNTDTQYF.

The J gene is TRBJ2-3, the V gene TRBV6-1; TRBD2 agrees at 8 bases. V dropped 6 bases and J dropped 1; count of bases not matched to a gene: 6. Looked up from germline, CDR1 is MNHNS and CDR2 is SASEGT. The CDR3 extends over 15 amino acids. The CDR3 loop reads CASRNGLAGTDTQYF. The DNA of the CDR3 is TGTGCCAGCAGAAACGGACTAGCCGGCACAGATACGCAGTATTTT.

CDR3 nucleotides: TGTGCCAGCAGCTTTGGCCAGTCGAACACTGAAGCTTTCTTT. This codes for CASSFGQSNTEAFF. V usage is TRBV5-4 and J usage is TRBJ1-1; D not certain. This CDR3 spans 14 amino acids. Trimming took off 2 bases at V and 1 base at J, with 9 bases between the two ends. In germline, CDR1 is SGHNT, CDR2 YYREEE (reference sequence).

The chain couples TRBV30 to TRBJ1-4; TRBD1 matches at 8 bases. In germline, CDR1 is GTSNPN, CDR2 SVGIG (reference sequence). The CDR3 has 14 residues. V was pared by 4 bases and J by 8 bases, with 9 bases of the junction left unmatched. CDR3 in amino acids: CAWTVQGAREKLFF. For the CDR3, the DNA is TGTGCCTGGACGGTGCAGGGGGCCAGAGAAAAACTGTTTTTT.

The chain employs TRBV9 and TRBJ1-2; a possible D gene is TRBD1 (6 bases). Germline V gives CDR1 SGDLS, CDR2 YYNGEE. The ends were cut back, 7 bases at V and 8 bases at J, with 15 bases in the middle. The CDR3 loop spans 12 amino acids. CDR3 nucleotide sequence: TGTGCCAGCTCCCGAGCAGGGGACGGCTACACCTTC. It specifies CASSRAGDGYTF.

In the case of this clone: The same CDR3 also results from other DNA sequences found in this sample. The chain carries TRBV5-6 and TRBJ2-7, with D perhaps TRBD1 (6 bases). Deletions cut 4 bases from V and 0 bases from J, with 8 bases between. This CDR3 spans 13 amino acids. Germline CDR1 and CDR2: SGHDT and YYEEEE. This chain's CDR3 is CASSPTGSYEQYF. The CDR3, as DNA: TGTGCCAGCAGCCCGACAGGCTCCTACGAGCAGTACTTC.

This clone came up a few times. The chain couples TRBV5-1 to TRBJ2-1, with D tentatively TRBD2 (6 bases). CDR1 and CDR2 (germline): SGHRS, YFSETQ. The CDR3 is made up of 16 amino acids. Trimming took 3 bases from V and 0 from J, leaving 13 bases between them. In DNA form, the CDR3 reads TGCGCCAGCAGCTCGGGACTCACCAACTCCTACAATGAGCAGTTCTTC. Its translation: CASSSGLTNSYNEQFF.

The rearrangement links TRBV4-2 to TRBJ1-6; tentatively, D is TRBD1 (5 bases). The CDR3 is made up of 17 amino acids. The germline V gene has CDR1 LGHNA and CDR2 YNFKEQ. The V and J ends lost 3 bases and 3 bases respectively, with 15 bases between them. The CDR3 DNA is TGTGCCAGCAGCCAGACGGACATCTATCTCTATAATTCACCCCTCCACTTT. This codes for CASSQTDIYLYNSPLHF.

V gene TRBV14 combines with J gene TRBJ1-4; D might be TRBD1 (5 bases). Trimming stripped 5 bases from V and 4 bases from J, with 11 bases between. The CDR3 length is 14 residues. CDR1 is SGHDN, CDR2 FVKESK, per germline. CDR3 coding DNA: TGTGCCAGCAGCTCGGGACGGATTAATGAAAAACTGTTTTTT. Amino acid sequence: CASSSGRINEKLFF.

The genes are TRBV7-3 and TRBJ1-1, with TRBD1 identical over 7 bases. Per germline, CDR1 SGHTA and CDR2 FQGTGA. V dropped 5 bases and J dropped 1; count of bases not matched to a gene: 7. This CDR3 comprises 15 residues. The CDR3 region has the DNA TGTGCCAGCAGCGAGAGACAGGGTCCGAACACTGAAGCTTTCTTT. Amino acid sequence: CASSERQGPNTEAFF.

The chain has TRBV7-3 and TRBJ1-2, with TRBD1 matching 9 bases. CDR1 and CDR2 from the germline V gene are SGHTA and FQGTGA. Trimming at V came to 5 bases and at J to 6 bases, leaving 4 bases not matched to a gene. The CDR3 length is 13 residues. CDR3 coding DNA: TGTGCCAGCAGCCTAGACAGGGGGAATGGCTACACCTTC. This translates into CASSLDRGNGYTF.

CDR3 nucleotide sequence: TGCGCCAGCAGCCATGCTGGGGGGGGATTCTCCTACAATGAGCAGTTCTTC. It codes for CASSHAGGGFSYNEQFF. V usage is TRBV4-1 and J usage is TRBJ2-1; 7 bases line up with TRBD2. The CDR3 has 17 residues. V lost 3 bases to trimming and J lost 0 bases; unmatched junction nucleotides: 8. Germline V CDR1 and CDR2: MGHRA, YSYEKL.

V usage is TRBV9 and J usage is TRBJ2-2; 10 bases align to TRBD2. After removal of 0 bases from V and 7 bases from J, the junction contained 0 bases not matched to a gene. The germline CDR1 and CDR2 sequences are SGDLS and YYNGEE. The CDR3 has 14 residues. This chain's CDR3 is CASSVGLAGGELFF. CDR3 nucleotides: TGTGCCAGCAGCGTAGGACTAGCGGGCGGGGAGCTGTTTTTT.

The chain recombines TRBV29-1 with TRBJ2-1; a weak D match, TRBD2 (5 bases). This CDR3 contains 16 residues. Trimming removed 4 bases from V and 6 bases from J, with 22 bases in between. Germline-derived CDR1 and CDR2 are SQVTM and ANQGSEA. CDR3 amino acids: CSVVVGGLQRANEQFF. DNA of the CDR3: TGCAGCGTTGTCGTCGGCGGACTTCAGAGGGCCAATGAGCAGTTCTTC.

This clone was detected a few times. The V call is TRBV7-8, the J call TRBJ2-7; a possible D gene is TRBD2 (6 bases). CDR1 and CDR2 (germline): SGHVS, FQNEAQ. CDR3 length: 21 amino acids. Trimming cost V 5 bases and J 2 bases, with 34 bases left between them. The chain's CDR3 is CASSPRAGGILGRDSPYEQYF. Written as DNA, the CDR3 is TGTGCCAGCAGCCCTAGGGCCGGTGGAATCTTAGGTCGGGACTCCCCCTACGAGCAGTACTTC.

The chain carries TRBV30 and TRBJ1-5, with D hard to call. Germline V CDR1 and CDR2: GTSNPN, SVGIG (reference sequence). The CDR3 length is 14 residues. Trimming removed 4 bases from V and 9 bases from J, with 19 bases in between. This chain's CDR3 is CAWTSEGLGWPQHF. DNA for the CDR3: TGTGCCTGGACCTCGGAAGGGTTAGGATGGCCCCAGCATTTT.

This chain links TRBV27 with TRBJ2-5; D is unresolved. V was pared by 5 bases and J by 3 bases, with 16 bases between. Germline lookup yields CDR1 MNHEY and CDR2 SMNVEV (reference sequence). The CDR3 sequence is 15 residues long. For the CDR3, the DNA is TGTGCCAGCAGTACCCTACTGCAACTCAAAGAGACCCAGTACTTC. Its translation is CASSTLLQLKETQYF.

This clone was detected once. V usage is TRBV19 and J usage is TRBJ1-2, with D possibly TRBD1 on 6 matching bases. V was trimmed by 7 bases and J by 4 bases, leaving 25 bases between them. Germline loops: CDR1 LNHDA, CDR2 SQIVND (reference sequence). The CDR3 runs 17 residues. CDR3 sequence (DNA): TGTGCCAGTAATCCTCTAGGGGGACACGCGGCGGGCTATGGCTACACCTTC. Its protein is CASNPLGGHAAGYGYTF.

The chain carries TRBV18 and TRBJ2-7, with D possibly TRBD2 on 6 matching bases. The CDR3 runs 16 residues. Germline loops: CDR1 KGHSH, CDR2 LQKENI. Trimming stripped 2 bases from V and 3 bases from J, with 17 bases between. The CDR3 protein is CASSPVAFREIYEQYF. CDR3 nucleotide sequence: TGTGCCAGCTCACCAGTCGCGTTCCGGGAGATCTACGAGCAGTACTTC.

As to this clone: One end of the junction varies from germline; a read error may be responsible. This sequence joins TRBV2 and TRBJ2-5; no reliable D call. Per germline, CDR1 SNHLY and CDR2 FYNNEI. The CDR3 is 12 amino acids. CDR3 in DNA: TGTGCCAGTAGTGAGCAGCAAGAGACCCAGTACTTC. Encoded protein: CASSEQQETQYF.

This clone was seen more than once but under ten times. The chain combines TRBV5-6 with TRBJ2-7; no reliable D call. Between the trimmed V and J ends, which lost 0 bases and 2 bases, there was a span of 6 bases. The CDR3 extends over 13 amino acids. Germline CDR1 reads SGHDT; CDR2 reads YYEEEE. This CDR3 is CASSLGLTYEQYF. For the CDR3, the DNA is TGTGCCAGCAGCTTGGGGCTGACCTACGAGCAGTACTTC.

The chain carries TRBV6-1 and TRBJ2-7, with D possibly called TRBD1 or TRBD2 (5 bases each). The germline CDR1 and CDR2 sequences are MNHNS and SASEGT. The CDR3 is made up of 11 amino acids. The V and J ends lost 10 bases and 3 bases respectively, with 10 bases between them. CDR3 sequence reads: CATGAYYEQYF. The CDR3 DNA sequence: TGTGCCACCGGGGCGTACTACGAGCAGTACTTC.

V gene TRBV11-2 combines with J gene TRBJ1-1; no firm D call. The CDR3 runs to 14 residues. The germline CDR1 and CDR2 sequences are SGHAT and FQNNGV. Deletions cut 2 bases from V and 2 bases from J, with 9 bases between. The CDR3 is CASSLPLPNTEAFF. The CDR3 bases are TGTGCCAGCAGCTTACCTCTGCCCAACACTGAAGCTTTCTTT.